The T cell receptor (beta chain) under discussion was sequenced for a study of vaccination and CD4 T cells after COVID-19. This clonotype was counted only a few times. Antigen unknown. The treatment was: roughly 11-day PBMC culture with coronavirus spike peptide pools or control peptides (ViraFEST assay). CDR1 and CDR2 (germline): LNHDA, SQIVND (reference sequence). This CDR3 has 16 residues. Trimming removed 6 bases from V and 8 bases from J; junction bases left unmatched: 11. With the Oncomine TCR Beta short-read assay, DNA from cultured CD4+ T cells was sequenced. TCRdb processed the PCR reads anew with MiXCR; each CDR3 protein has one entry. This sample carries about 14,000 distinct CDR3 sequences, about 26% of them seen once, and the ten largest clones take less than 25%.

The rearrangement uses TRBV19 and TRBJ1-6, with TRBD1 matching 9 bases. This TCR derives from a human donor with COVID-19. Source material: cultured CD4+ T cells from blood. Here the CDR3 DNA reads TGTGCCAGTAGCAATACCCGGGACAGGGTCCATTCACCCCTCCACTTT. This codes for CASSNTRDRVHSPLHF.